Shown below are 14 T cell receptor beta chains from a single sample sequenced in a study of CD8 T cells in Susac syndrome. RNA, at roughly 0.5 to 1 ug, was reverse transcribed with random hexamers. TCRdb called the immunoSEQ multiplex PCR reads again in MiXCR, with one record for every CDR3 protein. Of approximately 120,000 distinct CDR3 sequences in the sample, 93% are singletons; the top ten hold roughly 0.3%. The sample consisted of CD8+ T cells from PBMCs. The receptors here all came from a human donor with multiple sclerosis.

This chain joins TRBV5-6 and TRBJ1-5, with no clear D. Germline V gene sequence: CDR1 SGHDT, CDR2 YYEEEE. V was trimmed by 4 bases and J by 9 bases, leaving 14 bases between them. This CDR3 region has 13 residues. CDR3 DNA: TGTGCCAGCAGCCCCTTGGACTCGGGGCCCCAGCATTTT. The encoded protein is CASSPLDSGPQHF.

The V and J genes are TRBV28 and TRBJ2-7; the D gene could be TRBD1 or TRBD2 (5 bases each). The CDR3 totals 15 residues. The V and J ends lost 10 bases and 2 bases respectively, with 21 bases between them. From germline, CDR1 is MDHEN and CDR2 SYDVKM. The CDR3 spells CATKTEGTATYEQYF. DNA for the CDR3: TGTGCCACCAAAACCGAGGGGACGGCCACCTACGAGCAGTACTTC.

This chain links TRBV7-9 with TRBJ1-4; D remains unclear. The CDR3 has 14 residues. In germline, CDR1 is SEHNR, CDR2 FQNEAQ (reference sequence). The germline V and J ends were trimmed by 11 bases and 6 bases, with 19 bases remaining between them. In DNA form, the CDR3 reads TGTGCCTTTCTGGATGTGGCACGGGATGAAAAACTGTTTTTT. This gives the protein CAFLDVARDEKLFF. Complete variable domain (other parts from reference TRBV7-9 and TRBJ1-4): DTGVSQNPRHKITKRGQNVTFRCDPISEHNRLYWYRQTLGQGPEFLTYFQNEAQLEKSRLLSDRFSAERPKGSFSTLEIQRTEQGDSAMYLCAFLDVARDEKLFFGSGTQLSVL.

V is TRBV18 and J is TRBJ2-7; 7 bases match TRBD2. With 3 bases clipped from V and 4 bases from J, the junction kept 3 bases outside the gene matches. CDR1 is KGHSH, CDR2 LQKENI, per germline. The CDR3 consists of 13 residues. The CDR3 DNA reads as TGTGCCAGCTCACCGGGAGCGGGGTACGAGCAGTACGTC. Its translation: CASSPGAGYEQYV.

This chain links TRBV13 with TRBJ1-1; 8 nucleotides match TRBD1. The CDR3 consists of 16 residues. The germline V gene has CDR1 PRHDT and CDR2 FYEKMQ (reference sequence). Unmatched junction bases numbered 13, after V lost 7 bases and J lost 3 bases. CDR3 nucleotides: TGTGCCAGCACCAGAGGACAGGGACGGGGAGACACTGAAGCTTTCTTT. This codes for CASTRGQGRGDTEAFF.

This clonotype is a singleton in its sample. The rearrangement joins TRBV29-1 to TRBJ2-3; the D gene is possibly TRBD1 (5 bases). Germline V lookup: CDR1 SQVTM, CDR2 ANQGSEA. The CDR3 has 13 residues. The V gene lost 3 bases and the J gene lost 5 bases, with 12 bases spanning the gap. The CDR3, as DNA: TGCAGCGTTGACAGGGATAGAGGAGATACGCAGTATTTT. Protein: CSVDRDRGDTQYF.

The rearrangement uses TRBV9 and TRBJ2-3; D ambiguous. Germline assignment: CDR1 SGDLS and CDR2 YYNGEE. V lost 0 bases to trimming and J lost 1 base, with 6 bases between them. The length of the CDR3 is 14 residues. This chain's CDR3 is CASSVGLRTDTQYF. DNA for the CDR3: TGTGCCAGCAGCGTAGGGCTGCGCACAGATACGCAGTATTTT.

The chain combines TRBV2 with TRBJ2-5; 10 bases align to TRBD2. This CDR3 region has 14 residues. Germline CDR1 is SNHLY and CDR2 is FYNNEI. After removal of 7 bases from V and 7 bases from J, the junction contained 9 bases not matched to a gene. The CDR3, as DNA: TGTGCCAGCACTCTAGCGGGGGCTCGGCGGACCCAGTACTTC. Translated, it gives CASTLAGARRTQYF.

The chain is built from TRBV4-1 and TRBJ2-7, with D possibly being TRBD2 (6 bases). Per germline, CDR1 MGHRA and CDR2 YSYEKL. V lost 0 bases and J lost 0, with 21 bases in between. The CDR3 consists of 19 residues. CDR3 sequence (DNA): TGCGCCAGCAGCCAAGAGGGAGGACTTGGAAGGAAACTCTCCTACGAGCAGTACTTC. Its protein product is CASSQEGGLGRKLSYEQYF.

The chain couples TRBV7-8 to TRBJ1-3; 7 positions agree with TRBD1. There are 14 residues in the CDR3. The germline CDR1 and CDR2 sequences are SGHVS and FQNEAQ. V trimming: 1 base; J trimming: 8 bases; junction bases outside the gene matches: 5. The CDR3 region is CASSLDRGYHTIYF. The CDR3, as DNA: TGTGCCAGCAGCTTAGACAGGGGTTATCACACCATATATTTT.

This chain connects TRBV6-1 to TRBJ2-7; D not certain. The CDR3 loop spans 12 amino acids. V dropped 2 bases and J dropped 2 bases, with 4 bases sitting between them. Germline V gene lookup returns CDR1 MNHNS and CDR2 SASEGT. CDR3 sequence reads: CASSELAYEQYF. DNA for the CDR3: TGTGCCAGCAGTGAATTGGCCTACGAGCAGTACTTC.

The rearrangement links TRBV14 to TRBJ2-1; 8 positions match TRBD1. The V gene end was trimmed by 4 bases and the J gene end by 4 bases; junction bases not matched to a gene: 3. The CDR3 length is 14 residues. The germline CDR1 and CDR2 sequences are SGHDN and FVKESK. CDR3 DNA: TGTGCCAGCAGCCCCAGGGGGCGGTACAATGAGCAGTTCTTC. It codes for CASSPRGRYNEQFF.

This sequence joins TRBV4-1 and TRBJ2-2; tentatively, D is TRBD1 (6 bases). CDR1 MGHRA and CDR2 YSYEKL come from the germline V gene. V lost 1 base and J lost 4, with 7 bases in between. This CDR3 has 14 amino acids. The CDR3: CASSQVGGTGELFF. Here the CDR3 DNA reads TGCGCCAGCAGCCAAGTAGGGGGCACCGGGGAGCTGTTTTTT.

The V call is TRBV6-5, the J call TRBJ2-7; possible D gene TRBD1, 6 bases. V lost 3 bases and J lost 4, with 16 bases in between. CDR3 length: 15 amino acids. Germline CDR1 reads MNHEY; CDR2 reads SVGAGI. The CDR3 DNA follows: TGTGCCAGCAGTTATCAGGGGCCCGGAGCTTACGAGCAGTACTTC. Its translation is CASSYQGPGAYEQYF.